This TCR beta chain appears in the sequencing data of a study of T-cell memory formation after mild COVID-19. From the 5' RACE reads, TCRdb called clonotypes with MiXCR, one entry per CDR3 protein. The sample includes about 470,000 distinct CDR3 sequences, about 23% seen only once; the top ten take around 13%. This clonotype was counted only a few times. The antigen is undetermined. V lost 6 bases to trimming and J lost 7 bases; unmatched junction nucleotides: 3. Germline V gene sequence: CDR1 ENHRY, CDR2 SYGVKD. This CDR3 has 13 amino acids. Points from the study as a whole: The main location of contracting CD4+ clones was CM and EM, and that of contracting CD8+ clones was EMRA.

Sample: PBMCs or a T cell subset sorted from them (not recorded which). V usage is TRBV10-3 and J usage is TRBJ1-4; 9 nucleotides line up with TRBD1. The sequence was obtained from an adult woman who had mild COVID-19 (a few samples of this study predate the infection). Cell type and time point are not known. The CDR3 DNA follows: TGTGCCATCAGGGGGACAGGGAGTGAAAAACTGTTTTTT. Amino acids: CAIRGTGSEKLFF.